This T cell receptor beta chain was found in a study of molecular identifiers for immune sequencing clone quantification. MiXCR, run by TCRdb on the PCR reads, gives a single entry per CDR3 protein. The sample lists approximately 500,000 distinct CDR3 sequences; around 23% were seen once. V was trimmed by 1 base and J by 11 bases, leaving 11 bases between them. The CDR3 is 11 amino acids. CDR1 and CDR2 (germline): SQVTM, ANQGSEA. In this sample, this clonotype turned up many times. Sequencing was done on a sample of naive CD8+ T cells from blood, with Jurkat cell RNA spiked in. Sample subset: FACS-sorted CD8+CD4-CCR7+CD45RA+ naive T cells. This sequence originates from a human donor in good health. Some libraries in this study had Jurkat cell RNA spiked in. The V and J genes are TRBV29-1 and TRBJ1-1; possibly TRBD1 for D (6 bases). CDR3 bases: TGCAGCGTTGAAGGGACAGCTGGGGCTTTCTTT. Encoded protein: CSVEGTAGAFF. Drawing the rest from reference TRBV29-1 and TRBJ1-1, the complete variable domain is SAVISQKPSRDICQRGTSLTIQCQVDSQVTMMFWYRQQPGQSLTLIATANQGSEATYESGFVIDKFPISRPNLTFSTLTVSNMSPEDSSIYLCSVEGTAGAFFGQGTRLTVV.